This entry lists 14 T cell receptor beta chains sequenced from one sample in a study of blood T cell repertoires in COVID-19. Sequencing was performed with immunoSEQ multiplex PCR; in TCRdb, only in-frame clones are kept and a portion is missing. Altogether some 75,000 clones are present, 65% to 80% being singletons, with the ten largest covering around 20%. The sample comprised peripheral blood. All receptors come from a woman older than 75 with active or convalescent COVID-19.

The CDR3 protein is CASSFGVVSTGAYEQFF. The CDR3 nucleotides are TGTGCCAGCAGCTTCGGGGTTGTTTCGACAGGGGCATATGAGCAGTTCTTC. The chain combines TRBV7-2 with TRBJ2-1, with TRBD1 matching 8 bases. V lost 3 bases, J lost 8 bases, and 15 bases stayed unmatched. The length of the CDR3 is 17 residues. Germline CDR1 and CDR2: SGHTA and FQGNSA.

V is TRBV20-1 and J is TRBJ2-1; D remains ambiguous. V was shortened by 1 base and J by 8 bases, with 6 bases between the two germline ends. CDR3 length: 11 amino acids. Germline assignment: CDR1 DFQATT and CDR2 SNEGSKA (reference sequence). This chain's CDR3 is CSARGLDEQFF. The CDR3 bases are TGCAGTGCTAGAGGTCTCGATGAGCAGTTCTTC.

The chain employs TRBV3-1 (or the pseudogene TRBV3-2) and TRBJ1-2; no clear D. The V gene's germline CDR1 is LGHDT and CDR2 YNNKEL (reference sequence). V lost 1 base to trimming and J lost 10 bases, with 13 bases between them. This CDR3 has 13 amino acids. DNA of the CDR3: TGTGCCAGCAGCCAAGGATGGTCACAGCACTACACCTTC. Translated: CASSQGWSQHYTF.

The chain recombines TRBV19 with TRBJ1-4, with D maybe TRBD1 (5 bases). Germline V gives CDR1 LNHDA, CDR2 SQIVND (reference sequence). The CDR3 has 13 amino acids. V was clipped by 8 bases and J by 10 bases, with 17 bases between them. DNA of the CDR3: TGTGCCAGTGGTGACAGCCTTGAAGGAAAACTGTTTTTT. As protein: CASGDSLEGKLFF.

The CDR3 DNA reads TGTGCCAGCAAGGGGGGGGTGGCAGGTGAAAAACTGTTTTTT. Encoded protein: CASKGGVAGEKLFF. The chain joins TRBV2 to TRBJ1-4; D is possibly TRBD1 (6 bases). The CDR3 is 14 residues long. Germline CDR1 SNHLY, CDR2 FYNNEI. With 7 bases removed from V and 7 bases from J, the gap between germline ends came to 16 bases.

This chain uses TRBV6-5 with TRBJ1-1; a weak D match, TRBD1 (6 bases). CDR3 size: 14 residues. Germline V lookup: CDR1 MNHEY, CDR2 SVGAGI. The ends were cut back, 4 bases at V and 1 base at J, with 10 bases in the middle. CDR3 in DNA: TGTGCCAGCAGTTTCACCAGGGGGAACACTGAAGCTTTCTTT. This codes for CASSFTRGNTEAFF.

The rearrangement joins TRBV6-2 or TRBV6-3 to TRBJ2-7, with D perhaps matching TRBD2 (6 bases). This CDR3 has 14 amino acids. The V gene's germline CDR1 is MNHEY and CDR2 SVGEGT. The germline V and J ends were trimmed by 5 bases and 5 bases, with 16 bases remaining between them. The CDR3: CASSRGTSSDEQYF. The CDR3 bases are TGTGCCAGCAGTCGAGGGACTTCTTCCGACGAGCAGTACTTC.

This clone was seen only a few times. This chain uses TRBV5-4 with TRBJ1-3; D is undetermined. The length of the CDR3 is 12 residues. In germline, CDR1 is SGHNT, CDR2 YYREEE (reference sequence). Trimming removed 3 bases at V and 3 bases at J, with 4 bases between. The CDR3 loop reads CASSSGGNTIYF. The CDR3 DNA is TGTGCCAGCAGCTCGGGTGGAAACACCATATATTTT. The full variable domain, rest sourced from reference TRBV5-4 and TRBJ1-3, is ETGVTQSPTHLIKTRGQQVTLRCSSQSGHNTVSWYQQALGQGPQFIFQYYREEENGRGNFPPRFSGLQFPNYSSELNVNALELDDSALYLCASSSGGNTIYFGEGSWLTVV.

The chain joins TRBV30 to TRBJ1-2; TRBD1 matches at 7 bases. The J segment lost 6 bases and the V segment lost 3 bases, leaving 7 bases of the junction unmatched. Germline loops: CDR1 GTSNPN, CDR2 SVGIG (reference sequence). The CDR3 contains 13 residues. For the CDR3, the DNA is TGTGCCTGGAGCGACGGCGACAGGGATGGCTACACCTTC. Its translation is CAWSDGDRDGYTF.

The rearrangement links TRBV5-1 to TRBJ2-5, with 10 bases identical to TRBD1. V was pared by 0 bases and J by 3 bases, with 5 bases of the junction left unmatched. Germline V gene lookup returns CDR1 SGHRS and CDR2 YFSETQ. CDR3 length: 16 amino acids. For the CDR3, the DNA is TGCGCCAGCAGCTTGGCCTTAGGACAGGGGGAAGAGACCCAGTACTTC. As protein: CASSLALGQGEETQYF.

J is TRBJ2-5 and V is TRBV5-4, with D possibly being TRBD2 (5 bases). This CDR3 has 14 residues. Germline V gene lookup returns CDR1 SGHNT and CDR2 YYREEE (reference sequence). The germline V and J ends were trimmed by 3 bases and 3 bases, with 12 bases remaining between them. The CDR3 nucleotides are TGTGCCAGCAGCTCGCGGGCCTCGGAAGAGACCCAGTACTTC. Translation gives CASSSRASEETQYF. The entire variable domain, with the rest obtained from reference TRBV5-4 and TRBJ2-5, is as follows: ETGVTQSPTHLIKTRGQQVTLRCSSQSGHNTVSWYQQALGQGPQFIFQYYREEENGRGNFPPRFSGLQFPNYSSELNVNALELDDSALYLCASSSRASEETQYFGPGTRLLVL.

This clone showed up many times. The rearrangement uses TRBV19 and TRBJ2-2, with D perhaps TRBD1 (5 bases). V lost 2 bases, J lost 3 bases, and 7 bases lay in between. In germline, CDR1 is LNHDA, CDR2 SQIVND (reference sequence). The CDR3 contains 14 residues. CDR3 bases: TGTGCCAGTAGTATAATGACAGACACCGGGGAGCTGTTTTTT. Encoded protein: CASSIMTDTGELFF.

V and J are TRBV10-1 and TRBJ2-5, with D maybe TRBD2 (6 bases). Per germline, CDR1 WNHNN and CDR2 SYGVQD (reference sequence). The V and J ends lost 8 bases and 4 bases respectively, with 20 bases between them. The CDR3 extends over 15 amino acids. CDR3 nucleotide sequence: TGCGCCAGCTCTCCCTCCACGGGGGTCGGAGAGACCCAGTACTTC. This encodes CASSPSTGVGETQYF.

V usage is TRBV6-5 and J usage is TRBJ2-3; no clear D gene. CDR1 MNHEY and CDR2 SVGAGI come from the germline V gene. The CDR3 is 15 amino acids. The V and J ends lost 5 bases and 2 bases respectively, with 14 bases between them. CDR3 DNA sequence: TGTGCCAGCAGTACCTCTTTTAGTTCCACAGATACGCAGTATTTT. Its translation: CASSTSFSSTDTQYF.